Included here is one TCR beta chain sequence, with context. The sample holds one count of this clone. The specificity of this receptor is unknown. Base qualities are not provided; no much larger clone lies one nucleotide away. The sample originates from a study of vaccination effects on CD4 cells after COVID-19 (dated by TCRdb to between 2020 and 2023). Regarding the complete study: Participants received two doses of either the BNT162b2 or the mRNA-1273 mRNA SARS-CoV-2 vaccine. A total of 10 COVID-19 convalescent patients and a handful of SARS-CoV-2-naive healthy vaccine recipients were included in the full study. Pre-vaccine samples from two convalescent patients were drawn 16 days and one week before the first dose, 142 and 148 days after COVID-19 diagnosis. The Oncomine TCR Beta short-read assay on an Illumina iSeq 100 was used to sequence cultures from other donors in the study. SARS-CoV-2 spike-specific CD4+ TCR repertoires were compared before and after mRNA vaccination in COVID-19 convalescent patients and in infection-naive vaccine recipients.

Libraries were made using the immunoSEQ multiplex PCR assay. DNA from the cultured and isolated CD4+ T cells underwent TCR beta CDR3 sequencing. Under the source paper's analysis protocol: Non-productive TCR sequences were removed and reads were trimmed to the CDR3 region, keeping CDR3s of at least 7 amino acids. Antigen-specific clonotypes were identified using the MANAFEST web app by comparison of expansion in peptide wells against reference cultures. For clones to be considered positive, expansion at FDR<0.05 versus reference and all other wells, an odds ratio above 5, and a frequency above 0.1% in two replicate wells were required. A clonotype was called cross-reactive if it was significantly expanded both in SARS-CoV-2 spike wells and in at least one common cold coronavirus spike condition. CDR3 similarity was assessed by Levenshtein distance using the stringdist R package, and unrooted trees were constructed with ape in R 3.6.1. TCRdb stores this immuneACCESS table with in-frame sequences only. Part of the clones is absent; in the studies checked, under half of the shortfall reflects unresolved V genes, and no reason is known for the rest. Clone size and V and J calls were adopted from that table, with D and trimming inferred from the DNA. This sample gives some 40,000 clones in total; roughly 73% of them show up just once. About a third of the sample is held by the ten biggest clonotypes.

In the ViraFEST assay, PBMC were stimulated with viral peptide pools, and TCR sequencing was then used to find antigen-specific CD4+ T cell clonotypes based on their expansion. After more than 9 days of culture, CD4+ T cells were isolated with the EasySep CD4+ T cell isolation kit. PCR-confirmed SARS-CoV-2 infection had occurred in convalescent patients between March and December 2020, before the Alpha, Beta and Delta variants emerged in the United States. Each well held 1.5 million to 2.5 million PBMC cultured in IMDM containing roughly 5% human AB serum, 8 to 10 IU/ml IL-2 and gentamicin, along with approximately 10 ug/ml peptides. On days 3 and 7, half of the culture medium was replaced with fresh IL-2-containing medium. Unless noted otherwise, every peptide stimulation condition was grown in triplicate wells. PBMC were separated from whole blood using Ficoll-Paque Plus gradient centrifugation and were then either cryopreserved at -140C or used fresh. The QIAamp micro DNA kit was used to extract genomic DNA from the cultured CD4+ T cells.

Study-level results and caveats: In convalescent patients, the post-vaccine spike-reactive repertoire was composed mainly of new vaccine-induced clones that were largely distinct from infection-induced clones. The study was limited by a small number of convalescent patients, and early post-infection timepoints were lacking. At late post-vaccination timepoints, both infection-induced and vaccine-induced clones showed marked clonal contraction, consistent with waning T cell responses.

The TCR comes from a human donor who had a prior SARS-CoV-2 infection. The material was CD4+ T cells from PBMCs cultured with a peptide pool, obtained before COVID-19 vaccination.

The CDR3 reads CASSLRDRVGYTQYF. The DNA is as follows: TGTGCCAGCAGCCTCCGGGACAGGGTGGGTTATACGCAGTATTTT. Recombination joined TRBV7-9 with TRBJ2-3; a stretch of 9 junction bases matches TRBD1. The CDR3 sequence holds 15 residues, the cysteine and phenylalanine included. The CDR3 DNA has 45 bases and is translated from base 1. The germline V gene (reference sequence) supplies CDR1 SEHNR and CDR2 FQNEAQ. Relative to germline, V is missing 5 bases and J is missing 7 bases, with 10 bases of the junction outside any gene match.